The 10 T cell receptor beta chains below were found in one sample sequenced in a study of response to subunit inactivated influenza vaccine. One entry per CDR3 protein, called by TCRdb with MiXCR from the RT-PCR reads. Of fewer than 250,000 distinct CDR3 sequences listed, about an eighth were seen once; the top ten hold roughly 26%. This material consisted of CD8+ T cells sorted from PBMCs, taken around 5 days after vaccination. The origin of the receptors is a man in his fifties who received an inactivated influenza vaccine.

In its sample, this clonotype was seen many times. CDR3: CASSLVASGVNEQFF. DNA of the CDR3: TGTGCCAGCAGCTTAGTAGCTAGCGGAGTCAATGAGCAGTTCTTC. This chain links TRBV7-8 with TRBJ2-1; TRBD2 matches at 7 bases. CDR3 length: 15 amino acids. After removal of 1 base from V and 6 bases from J, the junction contained 6 bases not matched to a gene. Germline V gene lookup returns CDR1 SGHVS and CDR2 FQNEAQ.

V gene TRBV11-1 combines with J gene TRBJ2-5; D remains ambiguous. Trimming shortened V by 1 base and J by 5 bases, and 11 bases separated the two germline ends. This CDR3 contains 14 residues. CDR1 is SGHAT, CDR2 FQDESV, per germline (reference sequence). The CDR3 sequence is CASSLDFSLETQYF. As DNA, the CDR3 is TGTGCCAGCAGCTTAGACTTCAGTTTGGAGACCCAGTACTTC.

V is TRBV21-1 and J is TRBJ1-6. TRBV21-1 is described as a pseudogene. The CDR3 has 14 amino acids. CDR3 amino acids: CASNMTRHNSPLHF. CDR3 sequence (DNA): TGTGCCAGCAACATGACACGGCATAATTCACCCCTCCACTTT.

Comments on this clonotype: The germline gene is not matched at one end of the junction; a read error may be the cause. This chain joins TRBV27 and TRBJ1-2, with TRBD1 matching 9 bases. CDR3 size: 12 residues. Germline CDR1 MNHEY, CDR2 SMNVEV (reference sequence). CDR3 nucleotides: TGTGCCATCAGTGGGACAGGGTACGGCTACACCTTC. This gives the protein CAISGTGYGYTF.

The chain has TRBV6-6 and TRBJ2-4, with a tentative D call TRBD2 (5 bases). The CDR3 runs 13 residues. V dropped 4 bases and J dropped 6 bases, with 10 bases sitting between them. Germline CDR1 is MNHNY and CDR2 is SVGAGI (reference sequence). The CDR3 here is CASSWSGLNIQYF. CDR3 nucleotides: TGTGCCAGCAGTTGGTCGGGGTTAAACATTCAGTACTTC.

The chain couples TRBV11-1 to TRBJ2-1; 9 bases map to TRBD2. Germline CDR1 and CDR2: SGHAT and FQDESV (reference sequence). The J segment lost 0 bases and the V segment lost 0 bases, leaving 9 bases of the junction unmatched. This CDR3 is 19 amino acids long. For the CDR3, the DNA is TGTGCCAGCAGCTTAGCCCTCGTAGTTAGCGGGAGCTCCTACAATGAGCAGTTCTTC. This sequence encodes CASSLALVVSGSSYNEQFF. Full variable domain (outside the CDR3, taken from reference TRBV11-1 and TRBJ2-1): EAEVAQSPRYKITEKSQAVAFWCDPISGHATLYWYRQILGQGPELLVQFQDESVVDDSQLPKDRFSAERLKGVDSTLKIQPAELGDSAMYLCASSLALVVSGSSYNEQFFGPGTRLTVL.

CDR3 in amino acids: CASSYGWGQGYTF. CDR3 sequence (DNA): TGTGCCAGCAGTTACGGGTGGGGGCAAGGCTACACCTTC. This chain uses TRBV6-5 with TRBJ1-2; a possible D gene is TRBD1 (6 bases). Per the germline V gene, CDR1 is MNHEY and CDR2 is SVGAGI. Between the trimmed V and J ends, which lost 2 bases and 8 bases, there was a span of 12 bases. CDR3 size: 13 residues.

This clonotype was recorded a few times. The genes are TRBV4-3 and TRBJ2-1; D unclear. Germline CDR1 LGHNA, CDR2 YSLEER. With 5 bases removed from V and 6 bases from J, the gap between germline ends came to 11 bases. The CDR3 loop spans 13 amino acids. This CDR3 reads CASSASVSNEQFF. In DNA, the CDR3 is TGCGCCAGCAGCGCGAGCGTGAGCAATGAGCAGTTCTTC.

The CDR3 is CASSYSYRMTTEAFF. The DNA for the CDR3 is TGTGCCAGCAGTTACTCGTACAGAATGACCACTGAAGCTTTCTTT. The chain couples TRBV6-5 to TRBJ1-1; no reliable D call. Trimming shortened V by 0 bases and J by 4 bases, and 12 bases separated the two germline ends. The length of the CDR3 is 15 residues. Germline V gene lookup returns CDR1 MNHEY and CDR2 SVGAGI.

Only a few counts were recorded for this clonotype. The chain has TRBV12-3 or TRBV12-4 and TRBJ2-3; the match to TRBD1 covers 12 bases. V lost 6 bases and J lost 6; bases outside the gene matches: 7. This CDR3 has 15 amino acids. CDR3 in amino acids: CASSTRDRGRDTQYF. The CDR3 DNA reads as TGTGCCAGCAGCACCCGGGACAGGGGGCGGGATACGCAGTATTTT.